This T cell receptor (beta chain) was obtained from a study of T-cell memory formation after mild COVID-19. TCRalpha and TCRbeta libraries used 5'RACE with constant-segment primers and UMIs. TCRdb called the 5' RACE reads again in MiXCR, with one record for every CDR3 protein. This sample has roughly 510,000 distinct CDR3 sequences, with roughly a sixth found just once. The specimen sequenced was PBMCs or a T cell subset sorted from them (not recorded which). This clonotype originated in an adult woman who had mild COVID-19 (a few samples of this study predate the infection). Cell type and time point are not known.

The CDR3 DNA follows: TGTGCCAGCACCAAGATTAGCGGTAACTACGAGCAGTACTTC. Translated: CASTKISGNYEQYF. The chain recombines TRBV6-5 with TRBJ2-7, with a possible D match to TRBD2 (6 bases). The V end was cut by 7 bases, the J end by 3 bases, with 16 bases between. CDR3 size: 14 residues. Germline CDR1 and CDR2: MNHEY and SVGAGI.